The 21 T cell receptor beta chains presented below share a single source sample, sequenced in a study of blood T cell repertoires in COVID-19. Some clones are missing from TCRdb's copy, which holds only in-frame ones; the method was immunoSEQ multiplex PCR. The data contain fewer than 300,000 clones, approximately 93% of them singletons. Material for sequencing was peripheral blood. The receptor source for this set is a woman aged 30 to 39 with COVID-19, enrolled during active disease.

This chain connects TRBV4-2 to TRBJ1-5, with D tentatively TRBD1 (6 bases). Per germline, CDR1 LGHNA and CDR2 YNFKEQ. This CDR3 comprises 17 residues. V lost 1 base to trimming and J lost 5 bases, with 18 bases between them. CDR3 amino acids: CASSQGGTGKGDQPQHF. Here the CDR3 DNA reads TGTGCCAGCAGCCAAGGGGGAACAGGGAAGGGGGATCAGCCCCAGCATTTT.

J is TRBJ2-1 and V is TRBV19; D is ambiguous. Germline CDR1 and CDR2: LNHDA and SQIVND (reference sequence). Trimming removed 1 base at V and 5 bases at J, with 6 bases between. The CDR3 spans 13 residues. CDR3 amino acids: CASSIAIHNEQFF. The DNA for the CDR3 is TGTGCCAGTAGTATAGCCATCCACAATGAGCAGTTCTTC.

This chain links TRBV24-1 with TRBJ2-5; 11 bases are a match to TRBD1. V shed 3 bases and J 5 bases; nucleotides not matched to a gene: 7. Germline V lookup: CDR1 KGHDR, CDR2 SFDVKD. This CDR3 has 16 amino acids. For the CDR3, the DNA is TGTGCCACCAGTGATCGCTGGACAGGGGGCGAGGAGACCCAGTACTTC. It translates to CATSDRWTGGEETQYF.

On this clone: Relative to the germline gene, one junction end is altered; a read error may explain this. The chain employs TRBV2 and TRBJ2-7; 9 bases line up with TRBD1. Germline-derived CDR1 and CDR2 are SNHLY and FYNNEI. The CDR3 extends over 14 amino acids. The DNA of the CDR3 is TGTGCCAGCAGGTCCGGGACAGGGCTCTACGAACAGTACTTC. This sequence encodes CASRSGTGLYEQYF. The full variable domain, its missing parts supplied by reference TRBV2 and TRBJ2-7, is EPEVTQTPSHQVTQMGQEVILRCVPISNHLYFYWYRQILGQKVEFLVSFYNNEISEKSEIFDDQFSVERPDGSNFTLKIRSTKLEDSAMYFCASRSGTGLYEQYFGPGTRLTVT.

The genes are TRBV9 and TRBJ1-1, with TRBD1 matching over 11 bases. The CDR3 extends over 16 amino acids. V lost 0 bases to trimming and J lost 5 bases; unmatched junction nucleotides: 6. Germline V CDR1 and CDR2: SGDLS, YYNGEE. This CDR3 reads CASSVVSGQGATEAFF. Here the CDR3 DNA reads TGTGCCAGCAGCGTAGTGAGCGGACAGGGGGCAACTGAAGCTTTCTTT.

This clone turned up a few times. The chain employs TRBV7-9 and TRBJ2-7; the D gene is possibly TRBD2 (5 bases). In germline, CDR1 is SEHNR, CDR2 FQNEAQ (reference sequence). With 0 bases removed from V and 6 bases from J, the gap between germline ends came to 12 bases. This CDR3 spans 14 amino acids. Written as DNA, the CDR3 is TGTGCCAGCAGCTTAGCGGGAGCAGGCGGCGAGCAGTACTTC. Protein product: CASSLAGAGGEQYF.

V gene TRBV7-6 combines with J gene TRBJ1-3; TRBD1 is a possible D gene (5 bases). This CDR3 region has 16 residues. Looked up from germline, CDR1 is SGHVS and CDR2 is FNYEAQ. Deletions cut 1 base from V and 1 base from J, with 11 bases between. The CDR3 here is CASSLGSRGSGNTIYF. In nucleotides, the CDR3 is TGTGCCAGCAGCTTAGGATCCCGGGGGTCTGGAAACACCATATATTTT.

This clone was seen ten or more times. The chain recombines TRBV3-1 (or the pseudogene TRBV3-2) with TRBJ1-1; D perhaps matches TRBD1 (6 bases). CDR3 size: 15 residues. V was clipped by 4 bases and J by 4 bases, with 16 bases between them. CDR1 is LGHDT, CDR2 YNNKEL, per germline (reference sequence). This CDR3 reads CASSPRQAVGTEAFF. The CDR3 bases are TGTGCCAGCAGCCCCAGACAGGCAGTCGGCACTGAAGCTTTCTTT.

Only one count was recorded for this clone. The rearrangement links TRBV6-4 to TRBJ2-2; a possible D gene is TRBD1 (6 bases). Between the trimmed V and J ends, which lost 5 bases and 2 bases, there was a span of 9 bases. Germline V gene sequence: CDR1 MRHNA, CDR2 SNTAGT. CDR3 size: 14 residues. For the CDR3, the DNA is TGTGCCAGCAGTAGGGGGACAAACACCGGGGAGCTGTTTTTT. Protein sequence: CASSRGTNTGELFF.

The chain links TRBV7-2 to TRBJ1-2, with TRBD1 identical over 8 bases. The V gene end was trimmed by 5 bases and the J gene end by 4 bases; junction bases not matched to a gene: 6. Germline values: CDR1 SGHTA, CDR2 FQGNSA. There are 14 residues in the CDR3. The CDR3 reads CASSPTGASYGYTF. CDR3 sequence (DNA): TGTGCCAGCAGCCCGACAGGGGCTTCCTATGGCTACACCTTC.

The CDR3 nucleotides are TGTGCCAGCAGCGGGTCGGGGGTTACTGAAGCTTTCTTT. Protein: CASSGSGVTEAFF. The chain joins TRBV2 to TRBJ1-1, with D possibly matching TRBD1 (5 bases). V lost 6 bases and J 5 bases, leaving 13 bases between the germline ends. This CDR3 comprises 13 residues. The germline V gene encodes CDR1 SNHLY and CDR2 FYNNEI. The full variable domain, completed using reference TRBV2 and TRBJ1-1, is EPEVTQTPSHQVTQMGQEVILRCVPISNHLYFYWYRQILGQKVEFLVSFYNNEISEKSEIFDDQFSVERPDGSNFTLKIRSTKLEDSAMYFCASSGSGVTEAFFGQGTRLTVV.

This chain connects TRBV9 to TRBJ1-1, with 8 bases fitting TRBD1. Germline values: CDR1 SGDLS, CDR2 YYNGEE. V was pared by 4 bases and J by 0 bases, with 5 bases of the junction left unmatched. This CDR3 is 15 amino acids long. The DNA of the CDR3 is TGTGCCAGCAGCCCTAGGACAGGGATGAACACTGAAGCTTTCTTT. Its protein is CASSPRTGMNTEAFF.

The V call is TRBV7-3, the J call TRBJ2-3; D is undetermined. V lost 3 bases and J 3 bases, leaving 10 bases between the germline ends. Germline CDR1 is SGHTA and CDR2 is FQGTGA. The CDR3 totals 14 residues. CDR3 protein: CASSLYGSTDTQYF. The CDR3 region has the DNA TGTGCCAGCAGCTTGTACGGGTCGACAGATACGCAGTATTTT.

The CDR3 DNA sequence: TGTGCCAGTAGTGCGTCAGGACGCGGGAGCTCCTACAATGAGCAGTTCTTC. Amino acid sequence: CASSASGRGSSYNEQFF. The chain is built from TRBV19 and TRBJ2-1, with TRBD2 identical over 7 bases. The CDR3 consists of 17 residues. Unmatched junction bases numbered 10, after V lost 5 bases and J lost 0 bases. The germline V gene encodes CDR1 LNHDA and CDR2 SQIVND (reference sequence).

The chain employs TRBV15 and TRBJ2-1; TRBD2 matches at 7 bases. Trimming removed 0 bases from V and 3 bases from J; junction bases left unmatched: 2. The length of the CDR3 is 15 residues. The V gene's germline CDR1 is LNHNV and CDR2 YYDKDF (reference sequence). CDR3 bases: TGTGCCACCAGCAGAGATTCGGGGGGCTACAATGAGCAGTTCTTC. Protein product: CATSRDSGGYNEQFF.

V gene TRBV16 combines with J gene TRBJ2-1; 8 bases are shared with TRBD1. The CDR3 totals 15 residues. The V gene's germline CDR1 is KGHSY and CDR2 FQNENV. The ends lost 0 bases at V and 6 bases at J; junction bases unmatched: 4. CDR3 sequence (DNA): TGTGCCAGCAGCCAATCCCTGGGGACAGGCAATGAGCAGTTCTTC. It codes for CASSQSLGTGNEQFF. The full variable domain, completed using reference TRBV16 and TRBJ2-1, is GEEVAQTPKHLVRGEGQKAKLYCAPIKGHSYVFWYQQVLKNEFKFLISFQNENVFDETGMPKERFSAKCLPNSPCSLEIQATKLEDSAVYFCASSQSLGTGNEQFFGPGTRLTVL.

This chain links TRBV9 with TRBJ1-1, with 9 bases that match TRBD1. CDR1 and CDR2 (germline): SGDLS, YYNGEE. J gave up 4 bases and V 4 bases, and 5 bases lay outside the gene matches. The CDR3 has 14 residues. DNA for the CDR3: TGTGCCAGCAGCCGACAGGGGGAAGGCACTGAAGCTTTCTTT. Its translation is CASSRQGEGTEAFF.

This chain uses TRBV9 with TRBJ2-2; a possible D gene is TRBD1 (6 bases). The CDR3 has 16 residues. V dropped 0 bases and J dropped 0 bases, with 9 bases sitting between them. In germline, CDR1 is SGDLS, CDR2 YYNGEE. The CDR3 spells CASSVVTGANTGELFF. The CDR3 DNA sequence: TGTGCCAGCAGCGTAGTGACAGGAGCGAACACCGGGGAGCTGTTTTTT.

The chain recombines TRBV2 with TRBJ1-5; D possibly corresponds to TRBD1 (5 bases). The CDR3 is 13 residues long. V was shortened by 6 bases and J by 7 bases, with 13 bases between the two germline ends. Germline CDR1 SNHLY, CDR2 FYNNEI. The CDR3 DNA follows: TGTGCCAGCAGAGCGGGACTGGCCCAGCCCCAGCATTTT. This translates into CASRAGLAQPQHF. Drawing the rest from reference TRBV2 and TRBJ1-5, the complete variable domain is EPEVTQTPSHQVTQMGQEVILRCVPISNHLYFYWYRQILGQKVEFLVSFYNNEISEKSEIFDDQFSVERPDGSNFTLKIRSTKLEDSAMYFCASRAGLAQPQHFGDGTRLSIL.

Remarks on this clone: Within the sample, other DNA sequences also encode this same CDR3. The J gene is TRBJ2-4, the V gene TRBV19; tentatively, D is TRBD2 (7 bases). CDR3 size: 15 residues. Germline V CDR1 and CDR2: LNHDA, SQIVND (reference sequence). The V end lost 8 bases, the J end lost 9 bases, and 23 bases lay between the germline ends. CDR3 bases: TGTGCCAGTCATCAAGGTGGGGGAGGGGGAGGCATTCAGTACTTC. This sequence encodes CASHQGGGGGGIQYF.

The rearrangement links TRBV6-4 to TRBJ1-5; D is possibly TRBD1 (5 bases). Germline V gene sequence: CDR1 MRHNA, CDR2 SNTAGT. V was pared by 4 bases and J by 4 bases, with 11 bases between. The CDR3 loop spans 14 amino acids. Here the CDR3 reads CASSGSRGNQPQHF. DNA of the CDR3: TGTGCCAGCAGTGGCTCCCGGGGGAATCAGCCCCAGCATTTT.